This T cell receptor beta chain was identified during a study of CD8+ T cells in alopecia areata (dated by TCRdb to the late 2010s). Turning to the overall study: Treated patients were enrolled in an open-label pilot trial of oral tofacitinib at 5 to 10 mg twice daily for moderate-to-severe alopecia areata. Tofacitinib was administered for 6 to 18 months, and 6 months of follow-up off drug were then conducted to assess delayed response and recurrence. The SALT score, which quantifies the percentage of affected scalp surface area, was used to measure disease severity in treated patients. In both human patients and the C3H/HeJ mouse model, the study applied high-throughput TCRbeta sequencing to look at T cell clonal expansion in alopecia areata. In humans, TCRbeta sequencing was performed on scalp tissue and on sorted CD4+ and CD8+ peripheral blood T cells from healthy controls and from patients with patchy or totalis/universalis alopecia areata. Tofacitinib-treated patients had biopsies at baseline and at 4 and 24 weeks of treatment, with a later scalp biopsy in several patients. Scalp clonality was compared across normal scalp (n=4), patchy alopecia areata scalp (n=8), and alopecia totalis/universalis scalp (n=8). RNA was extracted with the PAXgene miRNA kit for fixed scalp, the miRNeasy kit for PBMCs, and the RNeasy kit for mouse skin. Amplification of TCRbeta CDR3 regions was done by immunoSEQ multiplex PCR using 35 Vbeta forward primers and 13 Jbeta reverse primers. Overall study results and their limits: Compared with normal scalp, lesional scalp, particularly in alopecia totalis/universalis, had higher clonality and more expanded CD8+ clones, which suggests antigenic drive. TCR sequences shared between patients were less clear than in mice, possibly partly because of HLA diversity in the patient population. Many expanded lesional clones were found to persist in scalp and blood during tofacitinib treatment, and relapse after treatment cessation may be partly explained by this persistence. Unlike mouse skin, which is dominated by gammadelta T cells, normal human skin has resident alphabeta T cells that are also sequenced, and this complicates analysis of the scalp TCR repertoire. The treated cohort was small, with a single nonresponder, so links between baseline CD8+ expansion and response need larger studies. With tofacitinib, both scalp clonality and the number of expanded CD8+ clones among the top 100 scalp clones went down significantly.

According to the study, the label for this sample's treatment or condition signals: oral pan-JAK inhibitor, 5-10 mg twice daily. From alopecia areata patients, peripheral blood was collected along with lesional scalp punch biopsies. PBMCs were separated by density centrifugation and stained for CD3, CD4 and CD8, after which CD4+ and CD8+ T cells were sorted on a FACSAria. This clone has just a few counts. There is no known antigen for this receptor. No per-base quality is available; no much larger clone lies one base away. Library method: the immunoSEQ multiplex PCR assay. To provide template for TCR sequencing, every sample had RNA extracted and reverse transcribed into cDNA. SuperScript III was used to make first-strand cDNA, primed with a 2:1 mix of oligo-dT and random hexamers. A synthetic immune receptor repertoire was used to assess amplification bias, and residual bias was removed computationally. The authors processed their data as follows. After raw reads were preprocessed to remove errors, the CDR3 was defined following IMGT conventions as running from the conserved cysteine to phenylalanine. To get clonality, Shannon entropy was normalized by log2 of the number of productive unique TCRs and the result was subtracted from 1. Scalp TCRbeta sequences were cross-referenced with sorted blood CD4 and CD8 repertoires so that the CD4 or CD8 identity of scalp clones could be inferred. TCRdb carries this immuneACCESS record with in-frame sequences only. Its versions omit some clonotypes, under half of them owing to an unresolved V gene in the studies checked, with the rest unexplained. From that table come the V and J calls and clone size; the DNA was used to work out D and trimming. This sample lists 100,000 or so clones; around 60% were detected once. The top ten hold about a sixth of the sample.

The CDR3 runs 15 amino acids, cysteine and phenylalanine included. The entry retains the CDR3 DNA only, 45 bases that are in frame from base 1. V gives up 4 bases and J gives up 0 bases, and the segment between their germline ends measures 10 bases. CDR1 and CDR2 were assigned from the germline V gene as LGHNA and YNFKEQ. The clonotype originates from a human donor with alopecia areata. This specimen was CD8+ T cells sorted from blood, taken at approximately week 61, from a patient treated with tofacitinib. The V and J genes are TRBV4-2 and TRBJ1-5, with an unclear D gene assignment. The CDR3 region reads CASSPEGNSNQPQHF. The nucleotides read TGTGCCAGCAGCCCAGAGGGTAATAGCAATCAGCCCCAGCATTTT.